These 29 T cell receptor beta chains share one sample of origin, sequenced in a study of T cells in Graves' hyperthyroidism and ophthalmopathy. The TCR beta CDR3 regions underwent amplification using RNA transcripts as the source. The TCR CDR3 was amplified in a first-round RT-PCR using the HTBI primer set. TCRdb called the multiplex PCR reads again in MiXCR, with one record for every CDR3 protein. The data contain under 400,000 distinct CDR3 sequences, less than 15% of them singletons. Material for sequencing was blood. The receptors come from a woman between 18 and 30 years old with Graves' hyperthyroidism.

This clonotype was seen a handful of times. This chain links TRBV19 with TRBJ1-1; D might be TRBD1 (6 bases). V was pared by 4 bases and J by 1 base, with 13 bases between. This CDR3 is 15 amino acids long. The germline V gene encodes CDR1 LNHDA and CDR2 SQIVND (reference sequence). The CDR3: CASSKQGRGNTEAFF. The CDR3 DNA reads as TGTGCCAGTAGTAAACAGGGTCGAGGGAACACTGAAGCTTTCTTT.

This clonotype was counted ten times or more. This chain links TRBV20-1 with TRBJ2-5; 12 nucleotides agree with TRBD2. From germline, CDR1 is DFQATT and CDR2 SNEGSKA (reference sequence). The CDR3 is 19 amino acids. J lost 2 bases, V lost 0 bases, and 13 bases had no gene match. CDR3 nucleotides: TGCAGTGCTAGAGATATGGGACTAGCGGGCCGATACCTACAAGAGACCCAGTACTTC. It is translated as CSARDMGLAGRYLQETQYF.

Ten or more counts support this clonotype. This chain uses TRBV6-1 with TRBJ2-5; 12 nucleotides agree with TRBD2. The ends lost 5 bases at V and 5 bases at J; junction bases unmatched: 9. The CDR3 is made up of 16 amino acids. Germline V lookup: CDR1 MNHNS, CDR2 SASEGT. The CDR3 sequence: CASSIGLAGIGETQYF. CDR3 nucleotide sequence: TGTGCCAGCAGTATCGGACTAGCGGGGATTGGGGAGACCCAGTACTTC.

This clonotype came up many times. The rearrangement uses TRBV28 and TRBJ2-1; a possible D gene is TRBD2 (5 bases). Germline V lookup: CDR1 MDHEN, CDR2 SYDVKM. There are 12 residues in the CDR3. V dropped 6 bases and J dropped 8 bases, with 11 bases sitting between them. Here the CDR3 reads CASRSTRDEQFF. The CDR3 DNA is TGTGCCAGCAGGTCTACTAGAGATGAGCAGTTCTTC. The complete variable domain, with remaining parts taken from reference TRBV28 and TRBJ2-1, reads DVKVTQSSRYLVKRTGEKVFLECVQDMDHENMFWYRQDPGLGLRLIYFSYDVKMKEKGDIPEGYSVSREKKERFSLILESASTNQTSMYLCASRSTRDEQFFGPGTRLTVL.

The gene calls are TRBV20-1 and TRBJ2-6; 9 positions agree with TRBD1. With V trimmed by 3 bases and J by 4 bases, 4 bases remained unmatched. The CDR3 is 15 residues long. The V gene's germline CDR1 is DFQATT and CDR2 SNEGSKA (reference sequence). In DNA form, the CDR3 reads TGCAGTGCTAGGGTACAGGGGGCCGGGGCCAACGTCCTGACTTTC. Translated: CSARVQGAGANVLTF.

This clonotype came up many times. The chain uses TRBV29-1 and TRBJ2-1; 8 bases map to TRBD1. The CDR3 is 11 residues long. Germline V lookup: CDR1 SQVTM, CDR2 ANQGSEA. Germline trimming cut 6 bases from V and 8 bases from J; bases unmatched to any gene: 3. CDR3 region: CSVDRDDEQFF. CDR3 nucleotides: TGCAGCGTGGACAGGGACGATGAGCAGTTCTTC.

In this sample, this clonotype turned up a few times. The chain employs TRBV27 and TRBJ1-6, with TRBD1 matching 8 bases. Trimming at V came to 2 bases and at J to 8 bases, leaving 8 bases not matched to a gene. CDR1 is MNHEY, CDR2 SMNVEV, per germline (reference sequence). The CDR3 runs 16 residues. Written as DNA, the CDR3 is TGTGCCAGCAGTTTAACCCCCGGACAGGGATATTCACCCCTCCACTTT. Protein sequence: CASSLTPGQGYSPLHF.

This clonotype was detected only a few times. CDR3 DNA: TGTGCCTCCAATCTAGCGTCGGTGCAGTACTTC. Translation gives CASNLASVQYF. The V gene is TRBV24-1, the J gene TRBJ2-7, with D possibly being TRBD2 (6 bases). The CDR3 consists of 11 residues. Germline V gives CDR1 KGHDR, CDR2 SFDVKD. Trimming took 12 bases from V and 9 from J, leaving 17 bases between them.

Ten or more counts support this clonotype. The chain joins TRBV19 to TRBJ1-4; possibly TRBD1 for D (5 bases). This CDR3 is built from 18 residues. Germline lookup yields CDR1 LNHDA and CDR2 SQIVND (reference sequence). V lost 6 bases and J 0 bases, leaving 20 bases between the germline ends. In DNA, the CDR3 is TGTGCCAGTAGATTGTACGGTAGGGGAAGATCAACTAATGAAAAACTGTTTTTT. Encoded protein: CASRLYGRGRSTNEKLFF.

This clonotype was detected once. The chain links TRBV12-3 or TRBV12-4 to TRBJ2-2, with D possibly being TRBD2 (7 bases). The length of the CDR3 is 16 residues. With 2 bases removed from V and 5 bases from J, the gap between germline ends came to 15 bases. The DNA for the CDR3 is TGTGCCAGCAGTTTAAGGGGGGCGGGGGAAACCGGGGAGCTGTTTTTT. This translates into CASSLRGAGETGELFF.

This clonotype was recorded many times. The chain employs TRBV6-2 or TRBV6-3 and TRBJ1-5; perhaps TRBD1 as D (5 bases). Germline V gene sequence: CDR1 MNHEY, CDR2 SVGEGT. Trimming took 7 bases from V and 0 from J, leaving 16 bases between them. The CDR3 is made up of 16 amino acids. The CDR3 loop reads CASNNYGGYSNQPQHF. CDR3 nucleotides: TGTGCCAGCAACAATTACGGGGGGTATAGCAATCAGCCCCAGCATTTT.

The chain combines TRBV18 with TRBJ1-3; tentatively, D is TRBD1 (5 bases). V lost 6 bases to trimming and J lost 0 bases, with 18 bases between them. This CDR3 is 17 amino acids long. CDR1 KGHSH and CDR2 LQKENI come from the germline V gene. The CDR3 sequence: CASSQTGTESSGNTIYF. The DNA of the CDR3 is TGTGCCAGCTCGCAGACCGGGACGGAAAGCTCTGGAAACACCATATATTTT. Full variable domain (remainder filled in from reference TRBV18 and TRBJ1-3): NAGVMQNPRHLVRRRGQEARLRCSPMKGHSHVYWYRQLPEEGLKFMVYLQKENIIDESGMPKERFSAEFPKEGPSILRIQQVVRGDSAAYFCASSQTGTESSGNTIYFGEGSWLTVV.

At least ten counts were recorded for this clonotype. This chain links TRBV30 with TRBJ1-1; no clear D gene. V was clipped by 0 bases and J by 0 bases, with 5 bases between them. Germline CDR1 is GTSNPN and CDR2 is SVGIG (reference sequence). This CDR3 spans 13 amino acids. CDR3 protein: CAWSVYMNTEAFF. CDR3 sequence (DNA): TGTGCCTGGAGTGTATACATGAACACTGAAGCTTTCTTT.

This clonotype was detected many times. The genes are TRBV20-1 and TRBJ2-3, with 10 bases aligning to TRBD2. Trimming cost V 6 bases and J 7 bases; bases outside gene matches: 10. The length of the CDR3 is 14 residues. Germline CDR1 is DFQATT and CDR2 is SNEGSKA (reference sequence). The CDR3, as DNA: TGCAGTGCGGGGGGGGCTAGCGGGAGACATACGCAGTATTTT. Its translation: CSAGGASGRHTQYF.

This clonotype came up many times. The chain joins TRBV20-1 to TRBJ2-7; D is ambiguous. V shed 0 bases and J shed 2 bases, with 11 bases lying between them. There are 14 residues in the CDR3. Germline V CDR1 and CDR2: DFQATT, SNEGSKA (reference sequence). The CDR3 reads CSARDWVDAYEQYF. The CDR3 DNA sequence: TGCAGTGCTAGAGATTGGGTCGATGCCTACGAGCAGTACTTC.

This clonotype has at least ten counts. The V and J genes are TRBV15 and TRBJ1-2, with 8 bases matching TRBD1. Per the germline V gene, CDR1 is LNHNV and CDR2 is YYDKDF (reference sequence). J was trimmed by 4 bases and V by 3 bases; bases with no gene match: 10. This CDR3 spans 16 amino acids. The CDR3 is CATSSPDRGPFYGYTF. CDR3 sequence (DNA): TGTGCCACCAGCAGCCCCGACAGGGGCCCGTTCTATGGCTACACCTTC.

The J gene is TRBJ2-2, the V gene TRBV28; 9 bases map to TRBD2. Germline values: CDR1 MDHEN, CDR2 SYDVKM. The V segment lost 3 bases and the J segment 6 bases; nucleotides outside the gene matches: 5. CDR3 length: 15 amino acids. CDR3 nucleotides: TGTGCCAGCAGTTTCACGGCGGGAGGGGCCGGGGAGCTGTTTTTT. Encoded protein: CASSFTAGGAGELFF.

The V gene is TRBV11-2, the J gene TRBJ2-7, with a weak D call TRBD1 (5 bases). The CDR3 totals 16 residues. V was pared by 6 bases and J by 0 bases, with 18 bases between. Germline V gene sequence: CDR1 SGHAT, CDR2 FQNNGV. Here the CDR3 reads CASRIPGTGPSYEQYF. The CDR3 region has the DNA TGTGCCAGCAGGATCCCCGGTACAGGCCCCTCCTACGAGCAGTACTTC.

This clonotype has ten or more counts. This sequence joins TRBV20-1 and TRBJ1-1; D gene ambiguous. The V and J ends lost 3 bases and 5 bases respectively, with 16 bases between them. Germline values: CDR1 DFQATT, CDR2 SNEGSKA (reference sequence). This CDR3 is built from 14 residues. Here the CDR3 reads CSASIANRGTEAFF. CDR3 coding DNA: TGCAGTGCTAGCATAGCCAATCGAGGTACTGAAGCTTTCTTT.

At least ten counts were recorded for this clonotype. This sequence joins TRBV29-1 and TRBJ1-5; D gene ambiguous. The CDR3 has 12 amino acids. Per germline, CDR1 SQVTM and CDR2 ANQGSEA. V dropped 4 bases and J dropped 0 bases, with 4 bases sitting between them. The CDR3 nucleotides read TGCAGCGTTGCGGATAGCAATCAGCCCCAGCATTTT. Translation gives CSVADSNQPQHF.

This clonotype was seen repeatedly, ten times or more. The CDR3 protein is CASSYSNSRGTDTQYF. Written as DNA, the CDR3 is TGTGCCAGCAGTTACTCGAACTCTCGGGGCACAGATACGCAGTATTTT. V and J are TRBV6-2 or TRBV6-3 and TRBJ2-3; no clear D. Germline CDR1 is MNHEY and CDR2 is SVGEGT. Deletions cut 0 bases from V and 1 base from J, with 11 bases between. The CDR3 loop spans 16 amino acids.

In this sample, this clonotype turned up many times. V is TRBV9 and J is TRBJ2-7, with TRBD2 identical over 8 bases. Trimming removed 2 bases from V and 2 bases from J; junction bases left unmatched: 6. This CDR3 is built from 15 residues. Germline CDR1 SGDLS, CDR2 YYNGEE. Here the CDR3 reads CASSVSGLVTYEQYF. The DNA of the CDR3 is TGTGCCAGCAGCGTCTCGGGACTAGTAACCTACGAGCAGTACTTC.

This clonotype was detected only once. The rearrangement links TRBV5-6 to TRBJ1-1; tentative D call: TRBD1 (6 bases). CDR3 length equals 16 residues. CDR1 is SGHDT and CDR2 is YYEEEE in the germline V gene. Between the trimmed V and J ends, which lost 3 bases and 5 bases, there was a span of 20 bases. CDR3 in amino acids: CASSSLGAGARTEAFF. DNA for the CDR3: TGTGCCAGCAGCTCTTTAGGGGCGGGGGCAAGGACTGAAGCTTTCTTT.

This clonotype was counted ten times or more. This chain uses TRBV6-1 with TRBJ1-6; TRBD1 aligns across 9 bases. Germline V gene sequence: CDR1 MNHNS, CDR2 SASEGT. The CDR3 consists of 15 residues. J was trimmed by 10 bases and V by 5 bases; bases with no gene match: 9. CDR3 sequence reads: CASSTEGTGPSPLHF. The CDR3 coding sequence is TGTGCCAGCAGTACTGAGGGGACAGGGCCATCACCCCTCCACTTT.

The chain joins TRBV7-2 to TRBJ2-7; D is perhaps TRBD1 or TRBD2 (5 bases each). This CDR3 has 17 amino acids. Germline values: CDR1 SGHTA, CDR2 FQGNSA. Trimming removed 1 base at V and 2 bases at J, with 18 bases between. In nucleotides, the CDR3 is TGTGCCAGCAGCTTAGTACTTTTACAGGACTCTCCCTACGAGCAGTACTTC. It encodes CASSLVLLQDSPYEQYF.

This clonotype was observed many times. The V gene is TRBV6-1, the J gene TRBJ2-5; no clear D gene. Trimming shortened V by 6 bases and J by 7 bases, and 27 bases separated the two germline ends. The germline gives CDR1 MNHNS, CDR2 SASEGT. The CDR3 loop spans 17 amino acids. CDR3: CASSHAADQPFLGTQYF. The CDR3 DNA reads as TGTGCCAGCAGCCACGCAGCAGACCAGCCATTCCTAGGGACCCAGTACTTC.

In its sample, this clonotype was seen a few times. The chain links TRBV5-8 to TRBJ1-5; D is unclear. CDR1 is SGHTS and CDR2 is YDEGEE in the germline V gene. V lost 4 bases to trimming and J lost 2 bases, with 4 bases between them. The length of the CDR3 is 12 residues. CDR3 nucleotides: TGTGCCAGCAGCGATGGCAATCAGCCCCAGCATTTT. It encodes CASSDGNQPQHF.

In this sample, this clonotype turned up a few times. This chain uses TRBV20-1 with TRBJ1-1; TRBD1 is a possible D gene (5 bases). This CDR3 has 14 amino acids. Germline values: CDR1 DFQATT, CDR2 SNEGSKA (reference sequence). V lost 3 bases, J lost 0 bases, and 11 bases lay in between. The CDR3 sequence is CSARVDILNTEAFF. DNA of the CDR3: TGCAGTGCTAGGGTGGACATACTGAACACTGAAGCTTTCTTT.

This clonotype showed up many times. This chain connects TRBV18 to TRBJ1-1, with TRBD1 matching 9 bases. The CDR3 is 16 residues long. Trimming cost V 5 bases and J 2 bases; bases outside gene matches: 9. The germline gives CDR1 KGHSH, CDR2 LQKENI. CDR3 coding DNA: TGTGCCAGCTCATACCACGACAGGGGGGTAAACACTGAAGCTTTCTTT. Translating it yields CASSYHDRGVNTEAFF.